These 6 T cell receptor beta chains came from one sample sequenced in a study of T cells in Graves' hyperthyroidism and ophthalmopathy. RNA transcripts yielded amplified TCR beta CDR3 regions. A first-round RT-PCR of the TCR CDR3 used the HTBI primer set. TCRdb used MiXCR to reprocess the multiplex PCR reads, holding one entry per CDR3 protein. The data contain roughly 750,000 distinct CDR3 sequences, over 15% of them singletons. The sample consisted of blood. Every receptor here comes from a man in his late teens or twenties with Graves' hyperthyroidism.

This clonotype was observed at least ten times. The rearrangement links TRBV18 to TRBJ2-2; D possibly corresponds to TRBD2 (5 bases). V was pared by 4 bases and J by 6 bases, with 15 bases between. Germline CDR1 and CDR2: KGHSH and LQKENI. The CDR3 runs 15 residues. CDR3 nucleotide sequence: TGTGCCAGCTCACTCTTGAGGGTGCCATCCGGGGAGCTGTTTTTT. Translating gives CASSLLRVPSGELFF.

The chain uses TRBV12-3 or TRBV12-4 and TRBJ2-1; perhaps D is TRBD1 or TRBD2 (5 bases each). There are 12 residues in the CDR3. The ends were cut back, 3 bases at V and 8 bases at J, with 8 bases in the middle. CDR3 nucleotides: TGTGCCAGCAGTTTCTTGGGGGATGAGCAGTTCTTC. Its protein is CASSFLGDEQFF.

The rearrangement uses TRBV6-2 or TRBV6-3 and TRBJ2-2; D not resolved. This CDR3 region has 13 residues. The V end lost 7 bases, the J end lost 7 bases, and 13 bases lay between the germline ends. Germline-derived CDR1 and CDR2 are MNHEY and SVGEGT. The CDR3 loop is CASTRWVGGELFF. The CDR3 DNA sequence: TGTGCCAGCACCCGCTGGGTTGGCGGGGAGCTGTTTTTT.

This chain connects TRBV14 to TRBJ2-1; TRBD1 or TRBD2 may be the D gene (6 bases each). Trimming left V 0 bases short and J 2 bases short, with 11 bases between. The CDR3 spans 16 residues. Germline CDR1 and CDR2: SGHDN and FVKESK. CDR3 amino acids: CASSQERGRPYNEQFF. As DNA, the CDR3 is TGTGCCAGCAGCCAAGAGAGGGGGAGGCCCTACAATGAGCAGTTCTTC.

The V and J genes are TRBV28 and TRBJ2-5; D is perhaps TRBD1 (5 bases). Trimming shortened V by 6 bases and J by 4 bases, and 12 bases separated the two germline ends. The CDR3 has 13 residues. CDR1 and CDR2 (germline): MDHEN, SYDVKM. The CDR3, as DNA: TGTGCCAGCAGAGCAGGGATTCGAGAGACCCAGTACTTC. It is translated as CASRAGIRETQYF.

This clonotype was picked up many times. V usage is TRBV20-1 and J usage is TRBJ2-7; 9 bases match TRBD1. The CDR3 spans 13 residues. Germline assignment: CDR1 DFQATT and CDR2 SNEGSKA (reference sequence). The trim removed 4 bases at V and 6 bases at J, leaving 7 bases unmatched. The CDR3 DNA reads TGCAGTGCTACGACAGGGGGGAGGTTCGAGCAGTACTTC. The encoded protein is CSATTGGRFEQYF.